The rows below give T cell receptor beta chains drawn from one sample of a study of shared clonotypes between healthy human individuals. The assay was immunoSEQ multiplex PCR, and TCRdb's table has in-frame clones only and misses some. The repertoire includes millions of clones, approximately 94% of them detected once, and roughly 1% sits in the top ten. The source material was naive CD8+ T cells sorted from blood. All receptors come from a man aged 18-30 years in good health. CDR3s include the opening cysteine and the closing phenylalanine or tryptophan. D genes are given only for firm matches. Expanded clones are given a class, and other clones once, few, many or no size at all.

clone size,V gene,J gene,D gene,CDR3 DNA,CDR3 protein
-,TRBV11-3,TRBJ2-1,-,TGTGCCAGCAGCTTAGACCTGGTTGGCTACAATGAGCAGTTCTTC,CASSLDLVGYNEQFF
-,TRBV6-4,TRBJ2-7,TRBD1,TGTGCCAGATACACCGCCGGACAGGAGAACTTCGAGCAGTACTTC,CARYTAGQENFEQYF
-,TRBV13,TRBJ2-5,-,TGTGCCAGCAGCTTAGCGCCACAAGAGACCCAGTACTTC,CASSLAPQETQYF
-,TRBV6-5,TRBJ2-3,-,TGTGCCAGCAGTTACTCGGGTCAGGGCGATACGCAGTATTTT,CASSYSGQGDTQYF
-,TRBV6-5,TRBJ1-4,-,TGTGCCAGCAGCTGGGTGAGCGCGGATAATGAAAAACTGTTTTTT,CASSWVSADNEKLFF
-,TRBV6-5,TRBJ1-4,-,TGTGCCAGCAGTTACTTGGTTAATGAAAAACTGTTTTTT,CASSYLVNEKLFF
-,TRBV4-3,TRBJ2-7,-,TGCGCCAGCAGCCAAGGGGGGAAATACGAGCAGTACTTC,CASSQGGKYEQYF
-,TRBV30,TRBJ2-7,-,TGTGCCTGGGGTGGATCGGGAGCTGGGGAGCAGTACTTC,CAWGGSGAGEQYF
-,TRBV6-5,TRBJ1-5,TRBD1,TGTGCCAGCAGCCCGGGACAGGGTGATCAGCCCCAGCATTTT,CASSPGQGDQPQHF
-,TRBV9,TRBJ2-5,-,TGTGCCAGCAGCCCACTCCCCGCCCAAGAGACCCAGTACTTC,CASSPLPAQETQYF
-,TRBV14,TRBJ2-7,-,TGTGCCAGCAGCCAAGATTGGGACGGCGAGCAGTACTTC,CASSQDWDGEQYF
-,TRBV4-3,TRBJ1-1,-,TGCGCCAGCAGCCAAGACCTGGACATGGATGGGGCTTTCTTT,CASSQDLDMDGAFF
-,TRBV6-5,TRBJ1-6,-,TGTGCCAGCGGAGGGGTCAAACATAATTCACCCCTCCACTTT,CASGGVKHNSPLHF
-,TRBV10-3,TRBJ2-7,-,TGTGCCATCAGTGAGTCGGGGGGGCCCTACGAGCAGTACTTC,CAISESGGPYEQYF
-,TRBV5-6,TRBJ2-5,-,TGTGCCTGCACTTTGGGGGGTGCAGAGACCCAGTACTTC,CACTLGGAETQYF
few,TRBV27,TRBJ1-6,-,TGTGCCAGCAGCCTTATGCGATATAATTCACCCCTCCACTTT,CASSLMRYNSPLHF
-,TRBV7-9,TRBJ2-2,TRBD1,TGTGCCAGCAGTGCCCAGGGGGCCTGGGAGCTGTTTTTT,CASSAQGAWELFF
-,TRBV6-5,TRBJ2-1,-,TGTGCCAGCGGTACGGGGTGGGGTGATGAGCAGTTCTTC,CASGTGWGDEQFF
-,TRBV19,TRBJ2-3,TRBD2,TGTGCCAGTAGTATAGCCAGCGGGGGGCCCTCAGATACGCAGTATTTT,CASSIASGGPSDTQYF
-,TRBV7-8,TRBJ2-1,TRBD2,TGTGCCAGCAGCCCCGAGACTAGCGGGACTTACAATGAGCAGTTCTTC,CASSPETSGTYNEQFF
-,TRBV9,TRBJ2-7,TRBD2,TGTGCCAGCAGCGTGGAGGCGGGGGGCAACGAGCAGTACTTC,CASSVEAGGNEQYF
-,TRBV27,TRBJ2-3,-,TGTGCCAGCAGTTTAAGGCCGACAGGCACAGATACGCAGTATTTT,CASSLRPTGTDTQYF
-,TRBV7-9,TRBJ1-2,TRBD1,TGTGCCAGCAGCCGACAAGGGGGCACTAACTATGGCTACACCTTC,CASSRQGGTNYGYTF
-,TRBV6-1,TRBJ2-3,TRBD2,TGTGCCAGCAGCCGACTAGCGGGGGGAAGGGATACGCAGTATTTT,CASSRLAGGRDTQYF
-,TRBV10-2,TRBJ1-5,TRBD1,TGCGCCAGCAGTTACGGGACAGGGGCTCAGCCCCAGCATTTT,CASSYGTGAQPQHF
-,TRBV6-5,TRBJ2-5,-,TGTGCCAGCAGTTACTCGTCGGGGATGGGGACCCAGTACTTC,CASSYSSGMGTQYF
-,TRBV2,TRBJ2-1,-,TGTGCCAGCAGTGAGGACTTGAGTTACAATGAGCAGTTCTTC,CASSEDLSYNEQFF
-,TRBV19,TRBJ1-1,TRBD1,TGTGCCAGTAGTGGACGGACAGGGCTGAACACTGAAGCTTTCTTT,CASSGRTGLNTEAFF
-,TRBV7-9,TRBJ2-3,TRBD2,TGTGCCAGCAGCTCGAGACTAGCTGGGAGCACAGATACGCAGTATTTT,CASSSRLAGSTDTQYF
-,TRBV28,TRBJ2-5,TRBD2,TGTGCCAGCAGTCAATCGAGCGGGGTCGATCAAGGGACCCAGTACTTC,CASSQSSGVDQGTQYF
-,TRBV5-4,TRBJ2-2,TRBD2,TGTGCCAGCAGCTTATTAGCGGGAGGGGCCGGGGAGCTGTTTTTT,CASSLLAGGAGELFF
-,TRBV6-6,TRBJ2-1,-,TGTGCCAGCAGCCTCCCTGGGTGGGGGGCGAACAATGAGCAGTTCTTC,CASSLPGWGANNEQFF
-,TRBV4-3,TRBJ2-4,-,TGCGCCAGCAGCCAAGATTCCCCAGGGGTGGAAGCCAAAAACATTCAGTACTTC,CASSQDSPGVEAKNIQYF
-,TRBV29-1,TRBJ2-7,-,TGCAGCGGGTCCTTCGGGCAGTACGAGCAGTACTTC,CSGSFGQYEQYF
-,TRBV29-1,TRBJ2-7,-,TGCAGCGCCATATTATTGACTCACTCCTACGAGCAGTACTTC,CSAILLTHSYEQYF
-,TRBV18,TRBJ2-1,TRBD2,TGTGCCAGCTCACCACCGGAGCGGGGTCCCCTAGAGTTCTTC,CASSPPERGPLEFF
-,TRBV19,TRBJ2-7,-,TGTGCCAGTAGTATAGAAGGAAGCGAGCAGTACTTC,CASSIEGSEQYF
-,TRBV5-1,TRBJ2-1,TRBD2,TGCGCCAGCAGCTTGGTAGGGAGGGAGATCAATGAGCAGTTCTTC,CASSLVGREINEQFF
once,TRBV28,TRBJ2-3,-,TGTGCCAGCAGTTTAGGGGGGGCTAGCACAGATACGCAGTATTTT,CASSLGGASTDTQYF
-,TRBV27,TRBJ2-7,TRBD2,TGTGCCAGCAGTTTATCGGGGCTAGCGGGCTACGAGCAGTACTTC,CASSLSGLAGYEQYF
-,TRBV28,TRBJ1-2,TRBD1,TGTGCCAGCAGTTTCCAGACTGCAGGGGGGATTTATGGCTACACCTTC,CASSFQTAGGIYGYTF
-,TRBV27,TRBJ1-1,TRBD1,TGTGCCAGCGGGCGACAGGGAGGCTTTGAAGCTTTCTTT,CASGRQGGFEAFF
-,TRBV5-1,TRBJ1-2,-,TGCGCCAGCAGCCCAACGCCAGGGGACTATGGCTACACCTTC,CASSPTPGDYGYTF
few,TRBV7-2,TRBJ1-5,-,TGTGCCTCTTGGGCAGGGGGCAATCAGCCCCAGCATTTT,CASWAGGNQPQHF
-,TRBV7-9,TRBJ2-7,-,TGTGCCAGCAGCTTATATCTTGCCTACGAGCAGTACTTC,CASSLYLAYEQYF
-,TRBV11-1,TRBJ2-3,TRBD2,TGTGCCAGCAGGGCTGCGGGGGGCCCTAGCACAGATACGCAGTATTTT,CASRAAGGPSTDTQYF
once,TRBV10-3,TRBJ2-1,-,TGTGCCATCAGAGACTATGACAGCTCCTACAATGAGCAGTTCTTC,CAIRDYDSSYNEQFF
-,TRBV28,TRBJ2-7,-,TGTGCCAGCAGTTTGGGCGGGCTCGGCTCCTACGAGCAGTACTTC,CASSLGGLGSYEQYF
-,TRBV25-1,TRBJ2-1,-,TGTGCCAGCAGTGAACCTAATCATGAGCAGTTCTTC,CASSEPNHEQFF
-,TRBV9,TRBJ2-1,-,TGTGCCAGCAGCGCCCAGGGTGGGGAGCAGTTCTTC,CASSAQGGEQFF
-,TRBV10-1,TRBJ2-4,TRBD1,TGCGCCAGCAGTGAGTCGGCAGGGGGCGGCAAAAACATTCAGTACTTC,CASSESAGGGKNIQYF
-,TRBV4-1,TRBJ2-5,TRBD1,TGCGCCAGCAGCCAGCTACAGGGGCCGGAGACCCAGTACTTC,CASSQLQGPETQYF
-,TRBV10-3,TRBJ2-7,TRBD1,TGTGCCATCACCGGACAGGGGGGAGTGGGCGAGCAGTACTTC,CAITGQGGVGEQYF
-,TRBV19,TRBJ1-1,-,TGTGCCAGTAGTATACGTTGGACGGAAGAAGCTTTCTTT,CASSIRWTEEAFF
once,TRBV5-1,TRBJ2-7,TRBD2,TGCGCCAGCAGCTTCCTCCCTATAATAGCGGGGGGGCCCCACGAGCAGTACTTC,CASSFLPIIAGGPHEQYF
few,TRBV7-2,TRBJ2-7,-,TGTGCCAGCAGCTTAGGACCTCACGCCCCTTTGGGGTGGACCTACGAGCAGTACTTC,CASSLGPHAPLGWTYEQYF
-,TRBV7-7,TRBJ2-3,-,TGTGCTAGCAGCTTGAACGAGGTGGATACGCAGTATTTT,CASSLNEVDTQYF
once,TRBV4-3,TRBJ2-1,-,TGCGCCAGCAGCCAACTACAGTACAATGAGCAGTTCTTC,CASSQLQYNEQFF
-,TRBV7-9,TRBJ2-2,TRBD1,TGTGCCAGCAGCGCAGAGACAGGGGGGAAGGCCGGGGAGCTGTTTTTT,CASSAETGGKAGELFF